Shown below are 15 T cell receptor beta chains from a single sample sequenced in a study of Ad26.COV2.S vaccination and SARS-CoV-2 variants. Here immunoSEQ multiplex PCR was the method, and the copy in TCRdb shows in-frame clones only, minus some. Of a few hundred thousand clones in the sample, around 87% were seen once. Indicated treatment: around 19 received Ad26.COV2.S at low or high dose, single or two shots; about 5 received placebo; per-sample allocation not given. Vaccine and placebo recipients were sampled on day 63 after the first injection. This material consisted of peripheral blood, taken in a trial of Ad26.COV2.S vaccine versus placebo. The receptors stem from a person between 18 and 65 years old who received the Ad26.COV2.S COVID-19 vaccine or a placebo.

The CDR3 reads CASSLRVMNSPLHF. CDR3 bases: TGTGCCAGCAGCTTACGAGTTATGAATTCACCCCTCCACTTT. The rearrangement joins TRBV7-2 to TRBJ1-6, with D unresolved. Looked up from germline, CDR1 is SGHTA and CDR2 is FQGNSA. The CDR3 is 14 residues long. V lost 2 bases, J lost 7 bases, and 9 bases lay in between.

The gene calls are TRBV10-3 and TRBJ2-7; D is unclear. CDR1 and CDR2 from the germline V gene are ENHRY and SYGVKD. CDR3 length equals 12 residues. Trimming cost V 6 bases and J 0 bases, with 6 bases left between them. The chain's CDR3 is CAISPSSYEQYF. In nucleotides, the CDR3 is TGTGCCATCAGCCCAAGCTCCTACGAGCAGTACTTC.

The rearrangement links TRBV5-1 to TRBJ1-2; 11 nucleotides align to TRBD1. V trimming: 3 bases; J trimming: 5 bases; junction bases outside the gene matches: 6. The CDR3 sequence is 15 residues long. In germline, CDR1 is SGHRS, CDR2 YFSETQ. Here the CDR3 DNA reads TGCGCCAGCAGCTCCCCGGGACAGGGGGTTTATGGCTACACCTTC. Protein product: CASSSPGQGVYGYTF.

The chain uses TRBV3-1 (or the pseudogene TRBV3-2) and TRBJ2-7, with TRBD1 identical over 8 bases. Germline trimming cut 2 bases from V and 5 bases from J; bases unmatched to any gene: 17. This CDR3 is 18 amino acids long. Germline CDR1 is LGHDT and CDR2 is YNNKEL (reference sequence). CDR3 DNA: TGTGCCAGCAGCCAACATACCACCCGGACAGGGCGCGGGGACGAGCAGTACTTC. It encodes CASSQHTTRTGRGDEQYF.

V gene TRBV28 combines with J gene TRBJ2-7, with D unresolved. Germline V gene data show CDR1 as MDHEN and CDR2 as SYDVKM. CDR3 length equals 11 residues. V lost 2 bases, J lost 3 bases, and 2 bases lay in between. CDR3 sequence: CASSLDYEQYF. The CDR3 DNA reads as TGTGCCAGCAGTTTAGACTACGAGCAGTACTTC.

The CDR3: CASSYSGLINTGELFF. As DNA, the CDR3 is TGTGCCAGCAGTTACTCGGGTCTCATAAACACCGGGGAGCTGTTTTTT. The chain combines TRBV6-5 with TRBJ2-2; D gene unclear. CDR1 is MNHEY, CDR2 SVGAGI, per germline. This CDR3 is 16 amino acids long. V lost 0 bases, J lost 2 bases, and 10 bases lay in between.

Details on this clone: At one end, the junction sequence differs from germline, possibly due to a read error. The CDR3 loop is CASSVRTVSSGANVLAF. For the CDR3, the DNA is TGCGCCAGCAGCGTCCGGACAGTGAGCTCTGGGGCCAACGTCCTGGCTTTC. The rearrangement uses TRBV4-1 and TRBJ2-6; maybe TRBD1 (6 bases). The germline V gene encodes CDR1 MGHRA and CDR2 YSYEKL. The CDR3 extends over 17 amino acids.

V usage is TRBV3-1 (or the pseudogene TRBV3-2) and J usage is TRBJ1-6; D is possibly TRBD1 (5 bases). CDR1 LGHDT and CDR2 YNNKEL come from the germline V gene (reference sequence). The CDR3 contains 13 residues. Here the CDR3 reads CLMQGRLNSPLHF. The CDR3 bases are TGTCTTATGCAGGGACGGTTAAATTCACCCCTCCACTTT.

The chain carries TRBV7-3 and TRBJ2-2, with 11 bases aligning to TRBD2. J gave up 6 bases and V 2 bases, and 2 bases lay outside the gene matches. CDR1 and CDR2 from the germline V gene are SGHTA and FQGTGA. The CDR3 length is 15 residues. CDR3 protein: CASSLGTSGSGELFF. CDR3 sequence (DNA): TGTGCCAGCAGCTTAGGGACTAGCGGATCCGGGGAGCTGTTTTTT.

Remarks on this clone: The same CDR3 also results from other DNA sequences found in this sample. The V and J genes are TRBV28 and TRBJ1-1; perhaps TRBD1 as D (5 bases). Between the trimmed V and J ends, which lost 9 bases and 1 base, there was a span of 6 bases. This CDR3 has 11 residues. Germline values: CDR1 MDHEN, CDR2 SYDVKM. CDR3 amino acids: CASTGNTEAFF. CDR3 nucleotides: TGTGCCAGTACAGGGAACACTGAAGCTTTCTTT.

CDR3: CASNPRAGNTGELFF. The CDR3, as DNA: TGTGCCAGCAACCCCCGGGCGGGAAACACCGGGGAGCTGTTTTTT. The chain combines TRBV7-2 with TRBJ2-2; weak D call: TRBD2 (6 bases). V was cut by 7 bases and J by 2 bases, with 14 bases left in between. CDR3 length: 15 residues. CDR1 and CDR2 (germline): SGHTA, FQGNSA.

This clone was seen only once. This rearrangement joins TRBV7-9 to TRBJ2-5; 7 bases align to TRBD1. This CDR3 contains 15 residues. Per the germline V gene, CDR1 is SEHNR and CDR2 is FQNEAQ (reference sequence). Trimming took 4 bases from V and 1 from J; bases not matched to a gene: 6. DNA for the CDR3: TGTGCCAGCAGCTCGCCCGGGACAGCCCAAGAGACCCAGTACTTC. This encodes CASSSPGTAQETQYF.

The chain combines TRBV2 with TRBJ2-5, with D perhaps TRBD1 (6 bases). The CDR3 runs to 13 residues. Germline V gene data show CDR1 as SNHLY and CDR2 as FYNNEI. Deletions cut 2 bases from V and 5 bases from J, with 9 bases between. The CDR3 sequence is CASSELRGETQYF. Here the CDR3 DNA reads TGTGCCAGCAGTGAATTAAGGGGGGAGACCCAGTACTTC. Complete variable domain (other parts from reference TRBV2 and TRBJ2-5): EPEVTQTPSHQVTQMGQEVILRCVPISNHLYFYWYRQILGQKVEFLVSFYNNEISEKSEIFDDQFSVERPDGSNFTLKIRSTKLEDSAMYFCASSELRGETQYFGPGTRLLVL.

The J gene is TRBJ2-3, the V gene TRBV7-6; D ambiguous. This CDR3 has 14 amino acids. CDR1 is SGHVS and CDR2 is FNYEAQ in the germline V gene. V dropped 2 bases and J dropped 2 bases, with 8 bases sitting between them. The CDR3 is CASSLSGPTDTQYF. The CDR3 DNA reads TGTGCCAGCAGCTTATCTGGGCCCACAGATACGCAGTATTTT.

V gene TRBV4-3 combines with J gene TRBJ2-3, with D possibly being TRBD1 (5 bases). This CDR3 comprises 15 residues. The germline V gene encodes CDR1 LGHNA and CDR2 YSLEER. Trimming stripped 2 bases from V and 4 bases from J, with 13 bases between. In nucleotides, the CDR3 is TGCGCCAGCAGCCAATATTCTACAGGAGCAGATACGCAGTATTTT. Translated, it gives CASSQYSTGADTQYF.